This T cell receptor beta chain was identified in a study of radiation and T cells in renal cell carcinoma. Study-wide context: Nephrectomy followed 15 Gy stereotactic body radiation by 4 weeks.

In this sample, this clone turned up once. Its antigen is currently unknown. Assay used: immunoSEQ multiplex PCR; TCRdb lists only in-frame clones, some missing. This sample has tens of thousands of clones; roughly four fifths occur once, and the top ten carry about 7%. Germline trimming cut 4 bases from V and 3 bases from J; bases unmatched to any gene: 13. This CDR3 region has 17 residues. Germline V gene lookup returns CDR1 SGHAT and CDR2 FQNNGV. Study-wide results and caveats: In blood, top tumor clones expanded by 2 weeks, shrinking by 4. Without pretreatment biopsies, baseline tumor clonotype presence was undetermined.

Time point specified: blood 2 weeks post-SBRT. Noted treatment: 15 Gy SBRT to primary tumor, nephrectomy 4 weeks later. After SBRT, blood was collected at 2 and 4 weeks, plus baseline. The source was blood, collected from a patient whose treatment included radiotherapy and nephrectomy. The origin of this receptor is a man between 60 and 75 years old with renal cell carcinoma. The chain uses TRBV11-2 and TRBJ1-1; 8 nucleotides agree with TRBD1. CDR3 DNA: TGTGCCAGCAGCTCAACCGGACAGGGCTGGTGGGACACTGAAGCTTTCTTT. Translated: CASSSTGQGWWDTEAFF.